This T cell receptor (beta chain) derives from a study of blood T cell repertoires in COVID-19. Study overall: Sites across the United States, Italy and Spain contributed samples from acute and convalescent COVID-19.

Sequencing was performed with immunoSEQ multiplex PCR; in TCRdb, only in-frame clones are kept and a portion is missing. The sample contains some 350,000 clones, 88% of which appear only once. The CDR3 spans 14 residues. The V gene end was trimmed by 5 bases and the J gene end by 1 base; junction bases not matched to a gene: 2. The germline gives CDR1 MNHNY, CDR2 SVGAGI (reference sequence). Seattle patients were enrolled during active infection and followed longitudinally. The receptor was derived from a woman in her seventies with COVID-19, enrolled during active disease. The V and J genes are TRBV6-6 and TRBJ1-3; the match to TRBD1 covers 7 bases. What was sequenced was peripheral blood. DNA of the CDR3: TGTGCCAGCAGTACAGGGGTTTCTGGAAACACCATATATTTT. It codes for CASSTGVSGNTIYF.